Below are 22 T cell receptor beta chains sequenced from a single sample in a study of vaccination effects on CD4 cells after COVID-19. These receptors have no identified antigens. At the end of less than 12 days of culture, CD4+ T cells were isolated. Generated by immunoSEQ multiplex PCR, the TCRdb table keeps only in-frame clones and is missing some. There are about 58,000 clones in the sample; around 80% occur only once, and approximately 3% lies in the top ten. The sample in question was CD4+ T cells from PBMCs cultured without peptide, obtained before COVID-19 vaccination. These receptors were taken from a human donor who received a COVID-19 vaccine.

V is TRBV6-2 or TRBV6-3 and J is TRBJ1-5, with 11 bases aligning to TRBD1. CDR1 and CDR2 from the germline V gene are MNHEY and SVGEGT. The CDR3 is 15 amino acids. V was clipped by 4 bases and J by 7 bases; unmatched bases: 6. The chain's CDR3 is CASSSWTGGGQPQHF. Here the CDR3 DNA reads TGTGCCAGCAGTTCATGGACAGGGGGCGGACAGCCCCAGCATTTT.

The chain recombines TRBV7-6 with TRBJ2-1; D might be TRBD1 (5 bases). Germline-derived CDR1 and CDR2 are SGHVS and FNYEAQ. Trimming took off 3 bases at V and 2 bases at J, with 11 bases between the two ends. This CDR3 is 15 amino acids long. CDR3 loop: CASSFDSAPYNEQFF. The CDR3 region has the DNA TGTGCCAGCAGCTTCGACAGTGCCCCCTACAATGAGCAGTTCTTC.

V usage is TRBV29-1 and J usage is TRBJ2-3; possibly TRBD1 for D (6 bases). V lost 4 bases and J 2 bases, leaving 10 bases between the germline ends. This CDR3 is 13 amino acids long. The germline V gene encodes CDR1 SQVTM and CDR2 ANQGSEA. CDR3 amino acids: CSVGWTVTDTQYF. CDR3 DNA sequence: TGCAGCGTTGGCTGGACAGTCACAGATACGCAGTATTTT.

Turning to this clone: A junction boundary mismatches the germline segment, possibly from a read error. J is TRBJ2-3 and V is TRBV19; 9 bases fit TRBD2. Per the germline V gene, CDR1 is LNHDA and CDR2 is SQIVND (reference sequence). The CDR3 covers 16 residues. As DNA, the CDR3 is TGTGCCAGTGCGGGGGGCCCGGGGACTAGCATAGATACGCAGTATTTT. It translates to CASAGGPGTSIDTQYF. Supplemented by reference TRBV19 and TRBJ2-3, the full variable domain reads DGGITQSPKYLFRKEGQNVTLSCEQNLNHDAMYWYRQDPGQGLRLIYYSQIVNDFQKGDIAEGYSVSREKKESFPLTVTSAQKNPTAFYLCASAGGPGTSIDTQYFGPGTRLTVL.

Worth noting for this clone: Other DNA sequences in the same sample also yield this CDR3. V and J are TRBV6-6 and TRBJ2-6; D is unclear. The V end was cut by 4 bases, the J end by 0 bases, with 7 bases between. Germline-derived CDR1 and CDR2 are MNHNY and SVGAGI (reference sequence). The CDR3 totals 15 residues. The CDR3 DNA follows: TGTGCCAGCAGTTTTCCAGGCTCTGGGGCCAACGTCCTGACTTTC. Protein: CASSFPGSGANVLTF.

J is TRBJ2-7 and V is TRBV10-1, with TRBD1 as a possible D gene (5 bases). Germline lookup yields CDR1 WNHNN and CDR2 SYGVQD (reference sequence). V lost 9 bases to trimming and J lost 6 bases, with 18 bases between them. This CDR3 has 13 residues. CDR3 sequence: CASDSQGTREQYV. CDR3 nucleotides: TGCGCCAGTGACTCCCAGGGAACGCGCGAGCAGTACGTC.

The V gene is TRBV7-8, the J gene TRBJ1-2; 11 nucleotides line up with TRBD1. J lost 5 bases, V lost 6 bases, and 8 bases had no gene match. Per the germline V gene, CDR1 is SGHVS and CDR2 is FQNEAQ. The CDR3 is 15 amino acids. As DNA, the CDR3 is TGTGCCAGCAGTTCAGGGGGGACAGGGGGTTATGGCTACACCTTC. Encoded protein: CASSSGGTGGYGYTF.

The chain links TRBV15 to TRBJ2-7, with D unclear. Germline V gene data show CDR1 as LNHNV and CDR2 as YYDKDF (reference sequence). This CDR3 has 13 amino acids. The ends were cut back, 0 bases at V and 4 bases at J, with 7 bases in the middle. CDR3 DNA: TGTGCCACCAGCAGAGATCCCGGATACGAGCAGTACGTC. Its translation: CATSRDPGYEQYV.

The chain combines TRBV30 with TRBJ2-2; 12 nucleotides align to TRBD2. The length of the CDR3 is 15 residues. V shed 6 bases and J 2 bases; nucleotides not matched to a gene: 4. Germline V lookup: CDR1 GTSNPN, CDR2 SVGIG (reference sequence). CDR3 nucleotide sequence: TGTGCCTGCCTAGCGGGGGGGCTTAACACCGGGGAGCTGTTTTTT. It codes for CACLAGGLNTGELFF.

CDR3: CASTFQGGMNTEAFF. The CDR3 DNA follows: TGTGCCAGCACCTTCCAGGGGGGTATGAACACTGAAGCTTTCTTT. This chain connects TRBV7-2 to TRBJ1-1, with TRBD1 matching 7 bases. The J segment lost 0 bases and the V segment lost 7 bases, leaving 8 bases of the junction unmatched. CDR3 size: 15 residues. Germline V gene data show CDR1 as SGHTA and CDR2 as FQGNSA.

This clone is a singleton in its sample. V gene TRBV5-1 combines with J gene TRBJ2-5, with D uncertain. CDR1 is SGHRS and CDR2 is YFSETQ in the germline V gene. Between the trimmed V and J ends, which lost 0 bases and 1 base, there was a span of 7 bases. The CDR3 is 14 amino acids. For the CDR3, the DNA is TGCGCCAGCAGCTTGGCCGGACCCCAAGAGACCCAGTACTTC. The encoded protein is CASSLAGPQETQYF.

The chain has TRBV11-2 and TRBJ2-4, with TRBD2 matching over 12 bases. The J segment lost 1 base and the V segment lost 6 bases, leaving 10 bases of the junction unmatched. Germline-derived CDR1 and CDR2 are SGHAT and FQNNGV. The CDR3 runs to 18 residues. The DNA of the CDR3 is TGTGCCAGCAGTTCTAGCGGGGGGGCCTTGACGGCCAAAAACATTCAGTACTTC. Translation: CASSSSGGALTAKNIQYF.

This chain joins TRBV6-5 and TRBJ2-1; D uncertain. CDR3 length: 13 residues. Trimming shortened V by 0 bases and J by 6 bases, and 6 bases separated the two germline ends. Germline CDR1 reads MNHEY; CDR2 reads SVGAGI. CDR3 sequence reads: CASSYSIANEQFF. CDR3 sequence (DNA): TGTGCCAGCAGTTACTCGATAGCCAATGAGCAGTTCTTC.

The chain links TRBV4-1 to TRBJ2-5; TRBD1 might be the D (5 bases). CDR3 length: 15 residues. Looked up from germline, CDR1 is MGHRA and CDR2 is YSYEKL. V lost 0 bases and J lost 5, with 13 bases in between. The CDR3 DNA reads TGCGCCAGCAGCCAAGATGACAGTATCGGGGAGACCCAGTACTTC. It translates to CASSQDDSIGETQYF.

V usage is TRBV7-2 and J usage is TRBJ1-1; D possibly corresponds to TRBD1 (5 bases). Germline V gives CDR1 SGHTA, CDR2 FQGNSA. The CDR3 spans 13 residues. Trimming cost V 2 bases and J 4 bases, with 8 bases left between them. CDR3 sequence (DNA): TGTGCCAGCAGCTTAACCGGGGGCACTGAAGCTTTCTTT. Translation gives CASSLTGGTEAFF.

This chain uses TRBV9 with TRBJ1-1; D unresolved. V dropped 2 bases and J dropped 1 base, with 9 bases sitting between them. CDR1 is SGDLS and CDR2 is YYNGEE in the germline V gene. This CDR3 is 14 amino acids long. This CDR3 reads CASSVSSQNTEAFF. The CDR3 DNA is TGTGCCAGCAGCGTTTCCAGCCAGAACACTGAAGCTTTCTTT.

The chain couples TRBV3-1 (or the pseudogene TRBV3-2) to TRBJ2-7; D is perhaps TRBD1 (6 bases). The CDR3 consists of 12 residues. Germline V gene sequence: CDR1 LGHDT, CDR2 YNNKEL (reference sequence). V dropped 4 bases and J dropped 3 bases, with 7 bases sitting between them. This CDR3 is CASSRGGYEQYV. DNA of the CDR3: TGTGCCAGCAGCCGAGGGGGCTACGAGCAGTACGTC.

V usage is TRBV30 and J usage is TRBJ2-3; D remains ambiguous. The V end lost 5 bases, the J end lost 3 bases, and 6 bases lay between the germline ends. CDR3 length: 11 amino acids. The germline gives CDR1 GTSNPN, CDR2 SVGIG (reference sequence). CDR3 sequence (DNA): TGTGCCTGGGGCGTAACAGATACGCAGTATTTT. Its protein is CAWGVTDTQYF.

The V and J genes are TRBV19 and TRBJ1-2; possible D gene TRBD1, 6 bases. Deletions cut 5 bases from V and 4 bases from J, with 11 bases between. CDR1 is LNHDA and CDR2 is SQIVND in the germline V gene (reference sequence). The CDR3 spans 13 residues. For the CDR3, the DNA is TGTGCCAGTAGTCGAGGACAGCTCTATGGCTACACCTTC. Protein: CASSRGQLYGYTF.

The V call is TRBV9, the J call TRBJ1-4, with a possible D match to TRBD1 (5 bases). The V end was cut by 2 bases, the J end by 12 bases, with 14 bases between. This CDR3 region has 13 residues. Germline lookup yields CDR1 SGDLS and CDR2 YYNGEE. The CDR3 sequence is CASSVMSSGELFF. CDR3 nucleotides: TGTGCCAGCAGCGTTATGTCATCGGGGGAACTGTTTTTT.

The chain couples TRBV5-6 to TRBJ1-1, with a possible D match to TRBD1 (5 bases). Trimming pared 2 bases from V and 11 bases from J, leaving 19 bases between. From germline, CDR1 is SGHDT and CDR2 YYEEEE. This CDR3 region has 14 residues. In DNA, the CDR3 is TGTGCCAGCAGCTTCGACAGAAGGTTTCGGCGGGCTTTCTTT. Amino acids: CASSFDRRFRRAFF.

The chain recombines TRBV24-1 with TRBJ2-3; TRBD1 matches at 12 bases. Germline loops: CDR1 KGHDR, CDR2 SFDVKD. The CDR3 has 16 residues. The junction had 7 bases not matched to a gene; V was cut back by 4 bases and J by 6 bases. The CDR3 DNA reads TGTGCCACCAGTGAATCTCCGGGACAGGGGGCGGATACGCAGTATTTT. Amino acids: CATSESPGQGADTQYF.